What follows is one TCR beta chain and its context. This record belongs to a study of control samples from healthy donors and cancer patients. Method: immunoSEQ multiplex PCR; TCRdb's copy keeps in-frame clones and lacks some. The sample holds roughly 190,000 clones, 91% seen once. The CDR3 is 13 residues long. The TCR originated in a woman in her twenties or thirties in good health. Sequencing was performed on blood. The chain carries TRBV1 and TRBJ1-2; the table names TRBD1, a call not compared with the DNA. TRBV1 is noted as a pseudogene. For the CDR3, the DNA is TGCACCAGCAGCCAATCACAGGGCTATGGCTACACCTTC. This sequence encodes CTSSQSQGYGYTF.